This record looks at one T cell receptor (beta chain) sequence and its context. The data were obtained in a study of blood T cell repertoires in COVID-19. As for the study in general: PBMCs, B-cell-depleted T cells, or T cells provided the cDNA or gDNA that made up the material.

Per the authors' pipeline: Counts of nucleated cells, estimated from reference gene primer amplification, were obtained. Data came from immunoSEQ multiplex PCR; TCRdb stores just in-frame clones and leaves some out. V, J and clone size derive from that table, while D and trimming were established from the DNA sequence. This sample yields about 110,000 clones, of which 70% to 90% are seen a single time; 6.8% belongs to the top ten. The sequence derives from a man between 45 and 60 years old with active or convalescent COVID-19. The material sequenced was peripheral blood.

The DNA of the CDR3 is TGCGCCAGCAGCCAGGGCCAGGGGAACAACTATGGCTACACCTTC. This sequence encodes CASSQGQGNNYGYTF. The chain employs TRBV4-1 and TRBJ1-2; maybe TRBD1 (6 bases). From germline, CDR1 is MGHRA and CDR2 YSYEKL. Trimming removed 3 bases at V and 2 bases at J, with 13 bases between. The CDR3 contains 15 residues.